The 32 T cell receptor beta chains in this list originate from one sample, sequenced in a study of molecular identifiers for immune sequencing clone quantification (dated by TCRdb to the late 2010s). The protocol used for the library was PCR. Reads for this sample came from a NextSeq 500. The public reads were reprocessed in TCRdb via fastp at Q25 and MiXCR, keeping in-frame beta chains. Under each unique CDR3 protein, matching rows form one entry showing the most common genes and DNA. In all, the sample holds 300,000 to 400,000 distinct CDR3 sequences, and 24% of those were seen once. About 0.73% of the sample rests with the top ten. Sequencing was done on a sample of naive CD8+ T cells from blood, with Jurkat cell RNA spiked in. Read against the paper, the sample's cell subset or site label means: FACS-sorted CD8+CD4-CCR7+CD45RA+ naive T cells. These receptors came from a human donor in good health. Some libraries in this study had Jurkat cell RNA spiked in.

In this sample, this clonotype turned up a few times. The chain uses TRBV4-1 and TRBJ2-7; TRBD2 might be the D (6 bases). Trimming cost V 4 bases and J 2 bases, with 15 bases left between them. Germline V lookup: CDR1 MGHRA, CDR2 YSYEKL. The CDR3 loop spans 15 amino acids. CDR3 DNA: TGCGCCAGCAGCCCAACAATAGCGGCCCCCTACGAGCAGTACTTC. Translation gives CASSPTIAAPYEQYF.

This clonotype has only one observation. This sequence joins TRBV20-1 and TRBJ1-1; a weak D match, TRBD1 (5 bases). Germline V gene sequence: CDR1 DFQATT, CDR2 SNEGSKA (reference sequence). The CDR3 length is 12 residues. V was shortened by 6 bases and J by 4 bases, with 12 bases between the two germline ends. The CDR3 sequence is CSAWGVTTEAFF. The CDR3 nucleotides read TGCAGTGCCTGGGGGGTTACCACTGAAGCTTTCTTT.

This clonotype was counted only a few times. The chain employs TRBV12-3 or TRBV12-4 and TRBJ2-3; D is perhaps TRBD2 (5 bases). Trimming removed 3 bases from V and 6 bases from J, with 13 bases in between. The CDR3 covers 14 residues. The CDR3 loop is CASSFTERDDTQYF. In nucleotides, the CDR3 is TGTGCCAGCAGTTTCACCGAGAGGGATGATACGCAGTATTTT.

The V gene is TRBV6-1, the J gene TRBJ2-7, with D perhaps matching TRBD1 (6 bases). Germline CDR1 MNHNS, CDR2 SASEGT. The length of the CDR3 is 13 residues. V lost 6 bases and J 0 bases, leaving 9 bases between the germline ends. DNA for the CDR3: TGTGCCAGCAGAGACAGGTTCTCCTACGAGCAGTACTTC. Residues: CASRDRFSYEQYF.

This clonotype appeared many times. The genes are TRBV20-1 and TRBJ2-7; 9 bases map to TRBD2. The germline gives CDR1 DFQATT, CDR2 SNEGSKA (reference sequence). V gave up 5 bases and J gave up 6 bases; unmatched junction bases: 2. The CDR3 loop spans 11 amino acids. The CDR3 spells CSALAGVEQYF. The DNA for the CDR3 is TGCAGTGCTTTAGCGGGAGTCGAGCAGTACTTC.

A few counts support this clonotype. The chain has TRBV6-5 and TRBJ2-7, with D tentatively TRBD1 or TRBD2 (6 bases each). There are 15 residues in the CDR3. The germline V and J ends were trimmed by 2 bases and 4 bases, with 15 bases remaining between them. Germline V CDR1 and CDR2: MNHEY, SVGAGI. In nucleotides, the CDR3 is TGTGCCAGCAGTTACCTAGGCAGGGGAGGTTACGAGCAGTACTTC. This codes for CASSYLGRGGYEQYF.

Ten or more counts support this clonotype. The chain employs TRBV5-4 and TRBJ1-1; D unclear. V gave up 10 bases and J gave up 6 bases, with 16 bases separating them. The CDR3 sequence is 12 residues long. In germline, CDR1 is SGHNT, CDR2 YYREEE (reference sequence). CDR3 in amino acids: CAANEEVPEAFF. The CDR3 coding sequence is TGTGCCGCTAATGAGGAGGTCCCTGAAGCTTTCTTT.

This clonotype was observed many times. The V gene is TRBV7-9, the J gene TRBJ1-1; D may be TRBD1 (5 bases). The CDR3 spans 14 residues. Germline lookup yields CDR1 SEHNR and CDR2 FQNEAQ (reference sequence). V was shortened by 0 bases and J by 6 bases, with 11 bases between the two germline ends. Here the CDR3 DNA reads TGTGCCAGCAGCTTAGCGCCAGGGATCGCTGAAGCTTTCTTT. As protein: CASSLAPGIAEAFF.

In regard to this clonotype: Sequence at one end of the junction differs from germline and may be a read error. The genes are TRBV6-6 and TRBJ2-3; D unclear. The germline CDR1 and CDR2 sequences are MNHNY and SVGAGI (reference sequence). This CDR3 comprises 15 residues. The CDR3 sequence is CASNYATSTTDTQYF. CDR3 sequence (DNA): TGTGCCAGCAACTACGCGACGTCGACCACAGATACGCAGTACTTT.

On this clonotype: It may be a read error: a sequence one base away is much more abundant. The genes are TRBV28 and TRBJ2-7; no definite D call. The germline gives CDR1 MDHEN, CDR2 SYDVKM. There are 12 residues in the CDR3. Here the CDR3 reads CAGSSRPFEQYF. The CDR3, as DNA: TGTGCCGGCAGTTCCCGCCCCTTCGAGCAGTACTTC.

This clonotype appeared a few times. This chain connects TRBV28 to TRBJ2-2, with a weak D call TRBD1 (6 bases). V was trimmed by 3 bases and J by 5 bases, leaving 19 bases between them. CDR3 length: 17 residues. In germline, CDR1 is MDHEN, CDR2 SYDVKM. The DNA for the CDR3 is TGTGCCAGCAGTTTTGCTACAGGGTGGGGATTTACCGGGGAGCTGTTTTTT. Its protein is CASSFATGWGFTGELFF.

This chain uses TRBV30 with TRBJ2-5; D gene unclear. Germline-derived CDR1 and CDR2 are GTSNPN and SVGIG (reference sequence). The CDR3 length is 11 residues. Trimming took off 2 bases at V and 1 base at J, with 2 bases between the two ends. CDR3 nucleotide sequence: TGTGCCTGGAGTATCCAAGAGACCCAGTACTTC. It yields the protein CAWSIQETQYF.

This clonotype was counted between two and nine times. This chain links TRBV12-3 or TRBV12-4 with TRBJ2-1; D remains ambiguous. The CDR3 contains 14 residues. V gave up 6 bases and J gave up 2 bases, with 11 bases separating them. The CDR3 loop is CASSPDETYNEQFF. CDR3 nucleotides: TGTGCCAGCAGCCCGGACGAAACCTACAATGAGCAGTTCTTC.

The table lists this clonotype with many counts. The rearrangement uses TRBV18 and TRBJ1-1; D is ambiguous. The CDR3 loop spans 12 amino acids. V lost 3 bases and J 6 bases, leaving 8 bases between the germline ends. The germline CDR1 and CDR2 sequences are KGHSH and LQKENI. CDR3 DNA sequence: TGTGCCAGCTCACCCACCCCTCCTGAAGCTTTCTTT. It yields the protein CASSPTPPEAFF.

This clonotype was detected only a few times. The chain recombines TRBV6-5 with TRBJ2-7; D perhaps matches TRBD1 (6 bases). The germline V gene encodes CDR1 MNHEY and CDR2 SVGAGI. This CDR3 region has 16 residues. The germline V and J ends were trimmed by 2 bases and 5 bases, with 19 bases remaining between them. CDR3 nucleotide sequence: TGTGCCAGCAGTTACCTCCCACCAGGGGCATGGAACGAGCAGTACTTC. Protein sequence: CASSYLPPGAWNEQYF.

V and J are TRBV6-2 or TRBV6-3 and TRBJ1-5; D is ambiguous. Trimming removed 6 bases from V and 0 bases from J, with 18 bases in between. CDR1 is MNHEY and CDR2 is SVGEGT in the germline V gene. This CDR3 has 17 residues. CDR3 sequence (DNA): TGTGCCAGCAGCCCGGACCGGTTTTTTGATAGCAATCAGCCCCAGCATTTT. This codes for CASSPDRFFDSNQPQHF.

This clonotype was detected a few times. This sequence joins TRBV20-1 and TRBJ2-7; the D gene could be TRBD1 or TRBD2 (7 bases each). With 3 bases removed from V and 3 bases from J, the gap between germline ends came to 12 bases. Per germline, CDR1 DFQATT and CDR2 SNEGSKA (reference sequence). The CDR3 has 13 amino acids. The CDR3 loop is CSARQGGNYEQYF. The CDR3 nucleotides read TGCAGTGCTAGGCAGGGGGGGAACTACGAGCAGTACTTC.

This clonotype was observed at least ten times. The chain carries TRBV5-1 and TRBJ1-2; possible D gene TRBD1, 6 bases. Trimming pared 0 bases from V and 5 bases from J, leaving 14 bases between. Germline V gives CDR1 SGHRS, CDR2 YFSETQ. CDR3 length equals 15 residues. The CDR3 protein is CASSLERQGRYGYTF. DNA for the CDR3: TGCGCCAGCAGCTTGGAACGGCAGGGGAGATATGGCTACACCTTC. Supplemented by reference TRBV5-1 and TRBJ1-2, the full variable domain reads KAGVTQTPRYLIKTRGQQVTLSCSPISGHRSVSWYQQTPGQGLQFLFEYFSETQRNKGNFPGRFSGRQFSNSRSEMNVSTLELGDSALYLCASSLERQGRYGYTFGSGTRLTVV.

Turning to this clonotype: Compared with germline, one end of the junction differs, possibly owing to a read error. This rearrangement joins TRBV30 to TRBJ2-3; tentative D call: TRBD2 (7 bases). Germline CDR1 and CDR2: GTSNPN and SVGIG (reference sequence). This CDR3 region has 15 residues. CDR3 in amino acids: CAWSVLGGPADTRYF. The CDR3 region has the DNA TGTGCCTGGAGTGTACTCGGGGGGCCAGCAGATACGCGGTATTTT. The complete variable domain, with remaining parts taken from reference TRBV30 and TRBJ2-3, reads SQTIHQWPATLVQPVGSPLSLECTVEGTSNPNLYWYRQAAGRGLQLLFYSVGIGQISSEVPQNLSASRPQDRQFILSSKKLLLSDSGFYLCAWSVLGGPADTRYFGPGTRLTVL.

About this clonotype itself: A read error may explain this, as a much larger clone is one base away. V usage is TRBV7-9 and J usage is TRBJ2-2, with D unresolved. CDR3 length: 14 residues. CDR1 and CDR2 from the germline V gene are SEHNR and FQNEAQ (reference sequence). V was cut by 4 bases and J by 1 base, with 7 bases left in between. In DNA form, the CDR3 reads TGTGCCAGCAGCTCCGGACGGAACACCGGGGAGCTGTTTTTT. This codes for CASSSGRNTGELFF.

Notes on this clonotype: A read error may explain this, as a much larger clone is one base away. V usage is TRBV5-6 and J usage is TRBJ2-5; 8 bases are a match to TRBD1. The CDR3 runs to 14 residues. Germline V CDR1 and CDR2: SGHDT, YYEEEE. The CDR3 sequence: CACSPGQVQETQYF. Here the CDR3 DNA reads TGTGCCTGCAGCCCGGGACAGGTCCAAGAGACCCAGTACTTC.

At least ten counts were recorded for this clonotype. The V call is TRBV24-1, the J call TRBJ2-1, with no clear D. V dropped 3 bases and J dropped 4 bases, with 12 bases sitting between them. CDR3 length equals 15 residues. The germline CDR1 and CDR2 sequences are KGHDR and SFDVKD. The DNA of the CDR3 is TGTGCCACCAGTGATAGAGCGCTGCCGTACAATGAGCAGTTCTTC. Translation: CATSDRALPYNEQFF.

The V call is TRBV12-3 or TRBV12-4, the J call TRBJ2-3; 7 bases fit TRBD2. With V trimmed by 5 bases and J by 6 bases, 14 bases remained unmatched. The CDR3 length is 16 residues. CDR3 DNA sequence: TGTGCCAGCAGTCATGATGGGGGGGTGAGGCCGGATACGCAGTATTTT. Translating gives CASSHDGGVRPDTQYF.

This clonotype was seen a few times. This chain joins TRBV9 and TRBJ1-4, with D unclear. Germline V gives CDR1 SGDLS, CDR2 YYNGEE. The V and J ends lost 0 bases and 8 bases respectively, with 8 bases between them. The CDR3 totals 13 residues. The CDR3 DNA sequence: TGTGCCAGCAGCGTAGAGGGCGGGGAAAAACTGTTTTTT. It codes for CASSVEGGEKLFF.

This clonotype appeared many times. The chain carries TRBV7-6 and TRBJ2-4; D call uncertain. V dropped 3 bases and J dropped 9 bases, with 9 bases sitting between them. Germline loops: CDR1 SGHVS, CDR2 FNYEAQ. The CDR3 contains 12 residues. As DNA, the CDR3 is TGTGCCAGCAGCTTTGCCGAAGGCATTCAGTACTTC. Translating gives CASSFAEGIQYF.

This clonotype was counted ten times or more. The rearrangement joins TRBV4-3 to TRBJ2-3; the match to TRBD2 covers 11 bases. This CDR3 is 18 amino acids long. Trimming removed 0 bases from V and 6 bases from J; junction bases left unmatched: 11. Germline V CDR1 and CDR2: LGHNA, YSLEER. CDR3 sequence reads: CASSQDLLAGGSLDTQYF. The CDR3 region has the DNA TGCGCCAGCAGCCAAGATCTCCTAGCGGGGGGTTCCCTTGATACGCAGTATTTT.

To note about this clonotype: A read error may be the cause here, since a much bigger clone is one base away. The chain has TRBV30 and TRBJ1-1, with D unclear. Germline CDR1 GTSNPN, CDR2 SVGIG (reference sequence). V lost 4 bases to trimming and J lost 2 bases, with 11 bases between them. The CDR3 runs to 13 residues. In DNA, the CDR3 is TGTGCCTGGACCGCCAGGCCCAACACTGAAGCTTTCTTT. This codes for CAWTARPNTEAFF.

The V and J genes are TRBV14 and TRBJ2-7; D gene unclear. V shed 1 base and J shed 0 bases, with 10 bases lying between them. There are 15 residues in the CDR3. The V gene's germline CDR1 is SGHDN and CDR2 FVKESK. For the CDR3, the DNA is TGTGCCAGCAGCCAAGTTGGCAGTCACTCCTACGAGCAGTACTTC. The encoded protein is CASSQVGSHSYEQYF.

This clonotype appeared once. Given a much more abundant clone one base away, this may be a read error. This sequence joins TRBV12-3 or TRBV12-4 and TRBJ2-1, with 9 bases identical to TRBD1. CDR3 length equals 16 residues. V lost 4 bases and J lost 9; bases outside the gene matches: 13. The CDR3 sequence is CASSSRGQGQAGEQFF. The CDR3 bases are TGTGCCAGCAGTTCACGGGGACAGGGACAAGCCGGTGAGCAGTTCTTC.

The chain links TRBV11-3 to TRBJ2-7, with D perhaps matching TRBD2 (5 bases). Germline CDR1 reads SGHNT; CDR2 reads YENEEA. CDR3 size: 14 residues. With 5 bases removed from V and 4 bases from J, the gap between germline ends came to 15 bases. In DNA form, the CDR3 reads TGTGCCAGCAGCCTAAGAGGGTTTGGTTACGAGCAGTACTTC. Encoded protein: CASSLRGFGYEQYF.

This clonotype was detected only a few times. The CDR3 coding sequence is TGTGCCAGCAGCTCAGGGGGGGCGTACGGCACAGATACGCAGTATTTT. Protein: CASSSGGAYGTDTQYF. The rearrangement joins TRBV7-9 to TRBJ2-3; TRBD1 or TRBD2 may be the D gene (7 bases each). V lost 4 bases and J 1 base, leaving 15 bases between the germline ends. Germline values: CDR1 SEHNR, CDR2 FQNEAQ (reference sequence). CDR3 size: 16 residues.

The chain uses TRBV19 and TRBJ1-5; the match to TRBD1 covers 7 bases. The CDR3 totals 18 residues. CDR1 LNHDA and CDR2 SQIVND come from the germline V gene (reference sequence). J was trimmed by 0 bases and V by 3 bases; bases with no gene match: 11. CDR3 loop: CASSIFSGDRDSNQPQHF. The CDR3 DNA reads TGTGCCAGTAGTATTTTTTCGGGGGACAGAGATAGCAATCAGCCCCAGCATTTT.